The entry below describes one T cell receptor (beta chain). The antigen it recognizes is unknown. No base-level quality is on record; no much larger clone is a single base apart. The data derive from a study of blood T cell repertoires in COVID-19 (dated by TCRdb to the early 2020s). For the wider study: The collaborator samples originated in the United States, Italy and Spain and spanned the acute and convalescent phases of COVID-19. The material from the prospective study consisted of cDNA or gDNA derived from T cells, B-cell-depleted T cells, or PBMCs. Subjects who had been exposed to COVID-19, were actively infected with it, or had recovered from it provided the deeply sampled blood TCRbeta repertoires that made up the dataset. The repertoires were made available in a free public database intended to serve as a resource for research on the immune response to SARS-CoV-2. Samples came from the ongoing ImmuneRACE study (first 160 participants) plus 1,254 subjects from 6 global collaborators. Nearly every sample came with metadata listing a de-identified subject ID, COVID-19 status, age in years and sex. Where available, HLA class I and class II types were obtained from metadata supplied by the sample provider rather than from assay-based typing.

The CDR3, cysteine through phenylalanine, is 15 amino acids long. Only the CDR3 region is kept as DNA, spanning 45 bases read in frame from base 1. The junction carries 10 bases between V and J, which are trimmed by 4 bases and 0 bases respectively. As encoded in the germline V gene, CDR1 is MNHEY while CDR2 is SVGEGT. What the work shows at the level of the full study, not this receptor alone: Clinical and demographic metadata were provided uncurated, with the amount varying by source and participant.

Whole blood was collected in K2EDTA tubes by collaborating institutions according to the institutions' own protocols. For TCRbeta analysis, collaborators shipped samples as frozen whole blood, isolated PBMCs, or DNA extracted from either of those sample types. TCRbeta CDR3 regions were amplified from genomic DNA by means of the immunoSEQ Assay, a bias-controlled multiplex PCR. Concerning the study's data processing: The number of nucleated cells in each sample was estimated from the amplification of reference gene primers within the assay. To quantify the absolute abundance of each unique TCRbeta CDR3 rearrangement, sequence reads were collapsed and filtered. For each sample, productive Simpson clonality was calculated by taking the square root of Simpson's diversity index across productive rearrangements. Not all clones reach the TCRdb copy of this immuneACCESS table, which keeps in-frame sequences only. Checked studies attribute under half of the gap to unresolved V genes and leave the rest unexplained. V and J calls and clone size are copied from that table; D and trimming were computed from the DNA. Within this sample are 120,000 to 150,000 clones, with under 90% of them counted one time only. 35% to 40% of the sample rests with the top ten.

The sequence is built from TRBV6-2 or TRBV6-3 and TRBJ1-3; a tentative D call is TRBD1 (6 bases match). Sequenced: peripheral blood. This TCR derives from a human donor in a cohort sampled during active COVID-19. Here the CDR3 is given as CASSSGVVSGNTIYF. The nucleotides are TGTGCCAGCAGTTCAGGGGTCGTCTCTGGAAACACCATATATTTT.